This passage covers 25 T cell receptor beta chains from one sample sequenced in a study of shared clonotypes between healthy human individuals. The table came from immunoSEQ multiplex PCR; TCRdb's copy has only in-frame clones and leaves some out. The repertoire includes about 2.4 million clones, under 95% of them detected once, and 0.36% sits in the top ten. The sample consisted of naive CD4+ T cells from PBMCs. Subset of the sample: CD45RA+ positively selected. These receptors were collected from a young man in good health. Some clones in this sample may be carry-over from other donors' samples.

This clone was found a few times. This chain uses TRBV2 with TRBJ1-5; D is ambiguous. The CDR3 is made up of 14 amino acids. V was cut by 6 bases and J by 6 bases, with 15 bases left in between. Germline CDR1 reads SNHLY; CDR2 reads FYNNEI. CDR3 sequence: CASSSSGMGQPQHF. CDR3 bases: TGTGCCAGCAGCTCATCAGGTATGGGTCAGCCCCAGCATTTT.

The chain employs TRBV5-4 and TRBJ1-4; the D gene is possibly TRBD1 (5 bases). V lost 2 bases, J lost 3 bases, and 11 bases lay in between. Germline V gene sequence: CDR1 SGHNT, CDR2 YYREEE (reference sequence). The CDR3 totals 15 residues. CDR3 residues: CASSFHGGSNEKLFF. The CDR3 nucleotides read TGTGCCAGCAGCTTTCATGGGGGGTCTAATGAAAAACTGTTTTTT.

The chain is built from TRBV5-4 and TRBJ2-5; perhaps TRBD2 as D (5 bases). The V end lost 2 bases, the J end lost 1 base, and 9 bases lay between the germline ends. The CDR3 runs 14 residues. The V gene's germline CDR1 is SGHNT and CDR2 YYREEE (reference sequence). The CDR3 reads CASSFLGAQETQYF. CDR3 sequence (DNA): TGTGCCAGCAGCTTTTTGGGAGCCCAAGAGACCCAGTACTTC. Variable domain in full (rest from reference TRBV5-4 and TRBJ2-5): ETGVTQSPTHLIKTRGQQVTLRCSSQSGHNTVSWYQQALGQGPQFIFQYYREEENGRGNFPPRFSGLQFPNYSSELNVNALELDDSALYLCASSFLGAQETQYFGPGTRLLVL.

The chain combines TRBV18 with TRBJ2-2, with 7 bases identical to TRBD2. Per germline, CDR1 KGHSH and CDR2 LQKENI. The CDR3 is 16 amino acids. Trimming took 2 bases from V and 3 from J; bases not matched to a gene: 6. The CDR3 sequence: CASSPFGGSDTGELFF. The CDR3 DNA follows: TGTGCCAGCTCACCATTTGGCGGGAGCGACACCGGGGAGCTGTTTTTT.

The chain links TRBV9 to TRBJ1-3, with 9 positions matching TRBD1. With V trimmed by 3 bases and J by 4 bases, 20 bases remained unmatched. Germline CDR1 and CDR2: SGDLS and YYNGEE. CDR3 size: 20 residues. Written as DNA, the CDR3 is TGTGCCAGCAGCGCTTCAGGGGGACAGGGTCTTGTTCTGGGCGGAAACACCATATATTTT. Translated, it gives CASSASGGQGLVLGGNTIYF.

This chain uses TRBV6-4 with TRBJ2-1, with D possibly matching TRBD2 (6 bases). The CDR3 extends over 15 amino acids. Trimming cost V 6 bases and J 0 bases, with 12 bases left between them. Germline assignment: CDR1 MRHNA and CDR2 SNTAGT. The CDR3 DNA reads as TGTGCCAGCAGCAGAATCGGGAGCTCCTACAATGAGCAGTTCTTC. Translating it yields CASSRIGSSYNEQFF.

This chain uses TRBV4-2 with TRBJ2-2; D may be TRBD1 or TRBD2 (6 bases each). This CDR3 contains 15 residues. Looked up from germline, CDR1 is LGHNA and CDR2 is YNFKEQ. The V gene lost 1 base and the J gene lost 7 bases, with 13 bases spanning the gap. The CDR3 nucleotides read TGTGCCAGCAGCCAAGTGGGGGCGCGGGACGGGGAGCTGTTTTTT. Its translation is CASSQVGARDGELFF.

The rearrangement joins TRBV6-1 to TRBJ2-2, with D hard to call. The CDR3 runs to 15 residues. CDR1 is MNHNS, CDR2 SASEGT, per germline. The V end was cut by 6 bases, the J end by 0 bases, with 11 bases between. DNA of the CDR3: TGTGCCAGCAGCGGACCTAGGGCGAACACCGGGGAGCTGTTTTTT. Translating it yields CASSGPRANTGELFF.

This sequence joins TRBV6-1 and TRBJ2-4, with D tentatively TRBD1 (6 bases). Trimming took off 4 bases at V and 6 bases at J, with 13 bases between the two ends. The CDR3 has 14 residues. The V gene's germline CDR1 is MNHNS and CDR2 SASEGT. The CDR3 DNA reads TGTGCCAGCAGTGGTCAGGGGTCTTTAAACATTCAGTACTTC. Encoded protein: CASSGQGSLNIQYF.

This clone was recorded once. The chain carries TRBV5-1 and TRBJ2-1; 14 nucleotides line up with TRBD2. J was trimmed by 1 base and V by 5 bases; bases with no gene match: 11. Germline V gene data show CDR1 as SGHRS and CDR2 as YFSETQ. The CDR3 covers 19 residues. CDR3 residues: CASSLPGLAGGTSYNEQFF. The DNA for the CDR3 is TGCGCCAGCAGTTTGCCCGGACTAGCGGGAGGAACTTCCTACAATGAGCAGTTCTTC.

The CDR3 sequence is CSAEGSTDTQYF. The CDR3, as DNA: TGCAGCGCGGAGGGCAGCACAGATACGCAGTATTTT. This chain links TRBV29-1 with TRBJ2-3; tentatively, D is TRBD2 (6 bases). V lost 7 bases and J 0 bases, leaving 8 bases between the germline ends. The CDR3 is 12 residues long. CDR1 is SQVTM, CDR2 ANQGSEA, per germline.

The J gene is TRBJ2-1, the V gene TRBV27; the match to TRBD2 covers 15 bases. The CDR3 covers 17 residues. The ends lost 6 bases at V and 10 bases at J; junction bases unmatched: 13. Germline-derived CDR1 and CDR2 are MNHEY and SMNVEV (reference sequence). In nucleotides, the CDR3 is TGTGCCAGCAGCGAGATCAGGCCCGGACTAGCGGGGGGGGAGCAGTTCTTC. Amino acids: CASSEIRPGLAGGEQFF.

The chain combines TRBV11-2 with TRBJ2-7, with D possibly being TRBD1 (6 bases). CDR1 and CDR2 (germline): SGHAT, FQNNGV. The CDR3 totals 15 residues. V was cut by 1 base and J by 6 bases, with 16 bases left in between. As DNA, the CDR3 is TGTGCCAGCAGCTTAGTTGTCAGGGGAATTGGCGAGCAGTACTTC. Encoded protein: CASSLVVRGIGEQYF. The full variable domain, completed using reference TRBV11-2 and TRBJ2-7, is EAGVAQSPRYKIIEKRQSVAFWCNPISGHATLYWYQQILGQGPKLLIQFQNNGVVDDSQLPKDRFSAERLKGVDSTLKIQPAKLEDSAVYLCASSLVVRGIGEQYFGPGTRLTVT.

This clone came up once. The V call is TRBV4-3, the J call TRBJ2-3; D is unclear. V was shortened by 2 bases and J by 3 bases, with 9 bases between the two germline ends. The CDR3 is made up of 14 amino acids. In germline, CDR1 is LGHNA, CDR2 YSLEER. CDR3 sequence reads: CASSQRALTDTQYF. Written as DNA, the CDR3 is TGCGCCAGCAGCCAACGAGCCCTAACAGATACGCAGTATTTT.

This chain connects TRBV28 to TRBJ2-4; tentatively, D is TRBD2 (6 bases). Germline CDR1 MDHEN, CDR2 SYDVKM. The CDR3 consists of 15 residues. Between the trimmed V and J ends, which lost 6 bases and 0 bases, there was a span of 12 bases. CDR3 region: CASSGAGVAKNIQYF. CDR3 bases: TGTGCCAGCAGCGGAGCGGGTGTAGCCAAAAACATTCAGTACTTC.

V gene TRBV4-1 combines with J gene TRBJ1-4; D uncertain. This CDR3 region has 15 residues. Germline lookup yields CDR1 MGHRA and CDR2 YSYEKL. V was trimmed by 2 bases and J by 0 bases, leaving 7 bases between them. This CDR3 reads CASSQKYATNEKLFF. DNA for the CDR3: TGCGCCAGCAGCCAAAAGTACGCAACTAATGAAAAACTGTTTTTT.

This clone was observed a single time. The V and J genes are TRBV19 and TRBJ1-1; D perhaps matches TRBD1 (6 bases). In germline, CDR1 is LNHDA, CDR2 SQIVND (reference sequence). The V and J ends lost 5 bases and 0 bases respectively, with 16 bases between them. There are 16 residues in the CDR3. The CDR3 DNA sequence: TGTGCCAGTAGTTTTCCAGGACAGTACATGAACACTGAAGCTTTCTTT. Translating it yields CASSFPGQYMNTEAFF. Full variable domain (missing parts from reference TRBV19 and TRBJ1-1): DGGITQSPKYLFRKEGQNVTLSCEQNLNHDAMYWYRQDPGQGLRLIYYSQIVNDFQKGDIAEGYSVSREKKESFPLTVTSAQKNPTAFYLCASSFPGQYMNTEAFFGQGTRLTVV.

V is TRBV7-2 and J is TRBJ1-2, with a weak D call TRBD1 (6 bases). V was clipped by 5 bases and J by 8 bases, with 15 bases between them. CDR3 length: 13 amino acids. Germline V gene data show CDR1 as SGHTA and CDR2 as FQGNSA. CDR3 in DNA: TGTGCCAGCAGCCCGGGGGGGGCGCAGGGCTACACCTTC. Protein: CASSPGGAQGYTF.

The chain is built from TRBV7-2 and TRBJ1-5; D gene unclear. The CDR3 is 13 amino acids. Germline lookup yields CDR1 SGHTA and CDR2 FQGNSA. The V and J ends lost 3 bases and 4 bases respectively, with 7 bases between them. For the CDR3, the DNA is TGTGCCAGCAGCTTTGCCCAAAATCAGCCCCAGCATTTT. This sequence encodes CASSFAQNQPQHF.

The V and J genes are TRBV19 and TRBJ1-2, with D possibly matching TRBD1 (5 bases). V gave up 1 base and J gave up 8 bases, with 14 bases separating them. This CDR3 spans 14 amino acids. The germline V gene encodes CDR1 LNHDA and CDR2 SQIVND (reference sequence). Here the CDR3 DNA reads TGTGCCAGTAGTATAGGGGGGACCCAGGGAGGCTACACCTTC. Protein sequence: CASSIGGTQGGYTF.

The gene calls are TRBV9 and TRBJ2-7, with 8 bases matching TRBD1. Losses at the gene ends were 0 bases for V and 6 bases for J; bases not matched to a gene: 8. The CDR3 is made up of 15 amino acids. Germline V gene lookup returns CDR1 SGDLS and CDR2 YYNGEE. The CDR3 nucleotides read TGTGCCAGCAGCGTAGAGGACAGGGTGGGGCTCGAGCAGTACTTC. Its protein is CASSVEDRVGLEQYF. The entire variable domain, with the rest obtained from reference TRBV9 and TRBJ2-7, is as follows: DSGVTQTPKHLITATGQRVTLRCSPRSGDLSVYWYQQSLDQGLQFLIQYYNGEERAKGNILERFSAQQFPDLHSELNLSSLELGDSALYFCASSVEDRVGLEQYFGPGTRLTVT.

This chain uses TRBV27 with TRBJ2-7; 13 positions agree with TRBD2. The CDR3 is made up of 17 amino acids. Germline V gene data show CDR1 as MNHEY and CDR2 as SMNVEV (reference sequence). Trimming took 7 bases from V and 4 from J; bases not matched to a gene: 13. CDR3 sequence (DNA): TGTGCCAGCACCCCGACTAGCGGGAGGACCAACAATTACGAGCAGTACTTC. Translated, it gives CASTPTSGRTNNYEQYF.

The rearrangement uses TRBV5-6 and TRBJ1-2, with D uncertain. Germline V gene lookup returns CDR1 SGHDT and CDR2 YYEEEE. The CDR3 covers 14 residues. Trimming cost V 5 bases and J 0 bases, with 11 bases left between them. CDR3 sequence (DNA): TGTGCCAGCAGTGCTCCTGACCCTAACTATGGCTACACCTTC. Translating gives CASSAPDPNYGYTF.

The rearrangement joins TRBV5-1 to TRBJ1-2; TRBD1 matches at 7 bases. From germline, CDR1 is SGHRS and CDR2 YFSETQ. The ends lost 0 bases at V and 0 bases at J; junction bases unmatched: 5. The CDR3 covers 16 residues. The CDR3 nucleotides are TGCGCCAGCAGCTTGGGGGCAGGGGGTCCTAACTATGGCTACACCTTC. This encodes CASSLGAGGPNYGYTF.

A note on this clone: Distinct nucleotide sequences in the sample also encode this CDR3. The CDR3 DNA sequence: TGTGCCAGCACCAGACAGGGCTCTGGAAACACCATATATTTT. It yields the protein CASTRQGSGNTIYF. V gene TRBV7-9 combines with J gene TRBJ1-3, with 7 bases matching TRBD1. V was pared by 7 bases and J by 0 bases, with 3 bases of the junction left unmatched. The CDR3 is 14 residues long. Germline V gene lookup returns CDR1 SEHNR and CDR2 FQNEAQ (reference sequence). Full variable domain (missing parts from reference TRBV7-9 and TRBJ1-3): DTGVSQNPRHKITKRGQNVTFRCDPISEHNRLYWYRQTLGQGPEFLTYFQNEAQLEKSRLLSDRFSAERPKGSFSTLEIQRTEQGDSAMYLCASTRQGSGNTIYFGEGSWLTVV.